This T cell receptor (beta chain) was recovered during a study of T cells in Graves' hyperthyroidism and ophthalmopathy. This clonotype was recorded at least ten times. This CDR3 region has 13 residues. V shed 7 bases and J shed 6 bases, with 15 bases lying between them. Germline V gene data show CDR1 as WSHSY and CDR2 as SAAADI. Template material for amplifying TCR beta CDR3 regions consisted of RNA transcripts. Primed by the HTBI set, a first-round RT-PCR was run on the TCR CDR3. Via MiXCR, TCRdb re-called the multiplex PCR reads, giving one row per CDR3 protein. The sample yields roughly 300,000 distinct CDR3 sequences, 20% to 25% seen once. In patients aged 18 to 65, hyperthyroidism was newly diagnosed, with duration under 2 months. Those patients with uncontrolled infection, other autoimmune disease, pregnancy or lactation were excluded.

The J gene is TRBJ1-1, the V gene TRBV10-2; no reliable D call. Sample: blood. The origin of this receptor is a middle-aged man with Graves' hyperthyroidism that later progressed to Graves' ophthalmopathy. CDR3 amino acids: CASKAAGGPEAFF. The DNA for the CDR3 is TGCGCCAGCAAGGCAGCAGGCGGGCCTGAAGCTTTCTTT.